The TCR beta chain under discussion was sequenced for a study of cytomegalovirus exposure and HLA in healthy donors. Across the study: Sequencing of 150 million to 200 million T cells in an earlier analysis found some 100 million unique TCR beta sequences.

PCR was performed using 60 Vbeta and 13 Jbeta primers. Method: immunoSEQ multiplex PCR; TCRdb's copy keeps in-frame clones and lacks some. This table has 200,000 to 250,000 clones, over 60% appearing once. V gave up 3 bases and J gave up 5 bases, with 7 bases separating them. The CDR3 covers 12 residues. Germline V gene sequence: CDR1 GTSNPN, CDR2 SVGIG (reference sequence). The specimen sequenced was PBMCs. The V gene is TRBV30, the J gene TRBJ2-2, with D unclear. This clonotype originated in a man between 18 and 29 years old in good health and CMV-seronegative. CDR3 sequence reads: CAWRPGTGELFF. The CDR3, as DNA: TGTGCCTGGAGGCCAGGAACCGGGGAGCTGTTTTTT.